This T cell receptor (beta chain) was recorded in a study of cytomegalovirus exposure and HLA in healthy donors. General study results and limits: Analysis was carried out at a later point, and it linked a missense DCLRE1C variant to TCR beta V- and J-gene trimming. Some V segments, including TRBV6-2 and TRBV6-3, were excluded as indistinguishable.

Regarding donors, all were healthy bone marrow donors. The PCR was carried out with 60 Vbeta primers and 13 Jbeta primers. Clones were sequenced by immunoSEQ multiplex PCR, and TCRdb holds only the in-frame ones, with some missing. The specimen's table records around 84,000 clones. Germline V gives CDR1 LGHNA, CDR2 YNFKEQ. Trimming removed 6 bases from V and 8 bases from J, with 10 bases in between. CDR3 size: 11 residues. As to this clone: Its matching antigen is unknown.

The sequenced sample consisted of PBMCs. This TCR was recovered from a man under 40 in good health and CMV-seronegative. The gene calls are TRBV4-2 and TRBJ1-1; D gene ambiguous. The CDR3 nucleotides are TGTGCCAGCAGACAAAACAGAGAAGCTTTCTTT. Translating it yields CASRQNREAFF.